The rows below give T cell receptor beta chains drawn from one sample of a study of cytotoxic CD8 clonotypes in ibrutinib-treated CLL. Sequencing was performed with immunoSEQ multiplex PCR; in TCRdb, only in-frame clones are kept and a portion is missing. This table has some 92,000 clones, roughly three quarters appearing once. Sequencing used PBMCs, obtained after 24 months of ibrutinib treatment. The receptors were sampled from a human donor with chronic lymphocytic leukemia. The CDR3 runs from the conserved cysteine through the conserved F or W. Each record gives: V gene, D gene, J gene, clone size, CDR3 protein, CDR3 DNA. The D gene is left open where the match is weak. Clone size appears in some rows only: once, few, many, or a class for an expanded clone.

>TRBV19|TRBD2|TRBJ2-3|-
CASSKPGLAGVPTDTQYF
TGTGCCAGTAGCAAACCGGGACTAGCGGGAGTTCCCACAGATACGCAGTATTTT
>TRBV19|-|TRBJ1-5|-
CASWTERINQPQHF
TGTGCCAGTTGGACAGAGAGGATTAATCAGCCCCAGCATTTT
>TRBV7-2|-|TRBJ2-6|-
CASSSQGMSGANVLTF
TGTGCCAGCAGCTCCCAGGGGATGTCTGGGGCCAACGTCCTGACTTTC
>TRBV4-1|-|TRBJ1-2|-
CASSQEQGYGYTF
TGCGCCAGCAGCCAAGAGCAAGGGTATGGCTACACCTTC
>TRBV10-3|-|TRBJ2-5|-
CATEAQDQETQYF
TGTGCCACCGAAGCACAGGACCAAGAGACCCAGTACTTC
>TRBV7-9|-|TRBJ1-2|-
CASSFSSNYGYTF
TGTGCCAGCAGCTTCTCCAGTAACTATGGCTACACCTTC
>TRBV25-1|-|TRBJ2-5|once
CASSAPGTVGEAQYF
TGTGCCAGCAGTGCACCCGGGACGGTCGGGGAGGCCCAGTACTTC
>TRBV7-9|-|TRBJ1-2|-
CASSFVGWQTTNYGYTF
TGTGCCAGCAGCTTTGTTGGGTGGCAGACAACTAACTATGGCTACACCTTC
>TRBV7-9|TRBD1|TRBJ2-7|-
CASSLGQGSGEQYF
TGTGCCAGCAGCTTAGGACAGGGGTCGGGGGAGCAGTACTTC
>TRBV28|TRBD1|TRBJ1-6|-
CASSSSRAGTGEGAWGSPLHF
TGTGCCAGCAGTAGTTCCCGCGCTGGGACAGGCGAGGGGGCCTGGGGTTCACCCCTCCACTTT
>TRBV7-9|TRBD1|TRBJ1-4|-
CASSGQGAPGNEKLFF
TGTGCCAGCAGCGGACAGGGGGCGCCCGGTAATGAAAAACTGTTTTTT
>TRBV15|-|TRBJ2-7|-
CATSRGRDIGGEQYF
TGTGCCACCAGCAGAGGCCGGGACATCGGGGGAGAGCAGTACTTC
>TRBV27|TRBD2|TRBJ2-1|-
CASSLRPGLDEQFF
TGTGCCAGCAGTCTCCGCCCCGGACTAGATGAGCAGTTCTTC
>TRBV5-1|-|TRBJ2-1|once
CASSLGPALGNEQFF
TGCGCCAGCAGCTTGGGGCCAGCTCTCGGTAATGAGCAGTTCTTC
>TRBV6-6|TRBD2|TRBJ2-1|-
CASSYDSSGNNEQFF
TGTGCCAGCAGTTACGATTCTAGCGGGAACAATGAGCAGTTCTTC
>TRBV5-6|TRBD1|TRBJ2-5|-
CASSAGQGGRETQYF
TGTGCCAGCAGCGCGGGACAGGGAGGGCGGGAGACCCAGTACTTC
>TRBV19|TRBD1|TRBJ1-2|-
CASSMGQGRYTF
TGTGCCAGTAGTATGGGACAGGGACGCTACACCTTC
>TRBV29-1|-|TRBJ1-2|-
CSVDVGEGYTF
TGCAGCGTTGATGTCGGGGAGGGCTACACCTTC
>TRBV5-1|TRBD2|TRBJ2-3|few
CASRGVSTDTQYF
TGCGCCAGCCGGGGGGTAAGCACAGATACGCAGTATTTT
>TRBV7-7|-|TRBJ2-2|-
CASSLGAKAGELFF
TGTGCTAGCAGCTTAGGGGCCAAGGCCGGGGAGCTGTTTTTT
>TRBV9|TRBD1|TRBJ1-2|-
CASRSETGFYYTF
TGTGCCAGCAGATCCGAGACAGGGTTTTACTACACCTTC
>TRBV5-5|-|TRBJ1-5|-
CASSLRQGNQPQHF
TGTGCCAGCAGCTTACGACAGGGCAATCAGCCCCAGCATTTT
>TRBV7-3|-|TRBJ2-2|-
CASSSFGELFF
TGTGCCAGCAGCTCCTTCGGGGAGCTGTTTTTT
>TRBV4-3|-|TRBJ2-7|-
CASSQDKGVREQYF
TGCGCCAGCAGCCAAGATAAGGGTGTGAGAGAGCAGTACTTC
>TRBV15|TRBD2|TRBJ2-5|-
CATSRDSSGQETQYF
TGTGCCACCAGCAGAGATAGTAGCGGGCAAGAGACCCAGTACTTC
>TRBV21-1|-|TRBJ1-4|-
CASSKRRVRVSGKLFF
TGTGCCAGCAGCAAAAGGCGGGTCAGGGTGTCGGGAAAACTGTTTTTT
>TRBV9|-|TRBJ2-3|-
CASSVADTQYF
TGTGCCAGCAGCGTGGCAGATACGCAGTATTTT
>TRBV7-3|TRBD2|TRBJ2-3|-
CATLGGVSTDTQYF
TGTGCCACCCTGGGAGGGGTTAGCACAGATACGCAGTATTTT
>TRBV7-9|TRBD1|TRBJ1-1|-
CASSRTGVTEAFF
TGTGCCAGCAGCAGGACAGGGGTCACTGAAGCTTTCTTT
>TRBV13|TRBD2|TRBJ2-1|-
CASSPPTSGRVYNEQFF
TGTGCCAGCAGCCCCCCGACTAGCGGGAGAGTCTACAATGAGCAGTTCTTC
>TRBV28|-|TRBJ1-1|-
CASSIERGGTEAFF
TGTGCCAGCAGTATCGAGAGAGGGGGCACTGAAGCTTTCTTT
>TRBV5-4|TRBD2|TRBJ2-1|few
CASSRILAGQGNEQFF
TGTGCCAGCAGCCGAATACTAGCGGGACAAGGCAATGAGCAGTTCTTC
>TRBV28|TRBD1|TRBJ1-5|-
CASSLGTGVYQPQHF
TGTGCCAGCAGTTTAGGGACAGGGGTCTATCAGCCCCAGCATTTT
>TRBV11-2|-|TRBJ2-1|-
CASSLAGIVDYNEQFF
TGTGCCAGCAGCTTAGCCGGGATAGTCGACTACAATGAGCAGTTCTTC
>TRBV5-4|-|TRBJ2-7|-
CASSSGWGEMYEQYF
TGTGCCAGCAGCTCCGGTTGGGGGGAGATGTACGAGCAGTACTTC
>TRBV29-1|TRBD2|TRBJ2-1|-
CSGSRTSSNEQFF
TGCAGCGGCTCCCGGACTAGCTCTAATGAGCAGTTCTTC
>TRBV2|-|TRBJ2-1|-
CARDTRSGNEQFF
TGTGCCAGGGACACCCGTAGCGGCAATGAGCAGTTCTTC
>TRBV10-2|TRBD1|TRBJ2-1|-
CASLGQGGNEQFF
TGCGCCAGCCTGGGACAGGGGGGGAATGAGCAGTTCTTC
>TRBV4-2|TRBD1|TRBJ1-2|-
CASSPDRGTGVNYGYTF
TGTGCCAGCAGCCCCGACAGGGGCACGGGGGTTAACTATGGCTACACCTTC
>TRBV5-6|-|TRBJ2-7|once
CASSFSGTIEQYF
TGTGCCAGCAGCTTTTCCGGGACAATCGAGCAGTACTTC
>TRBV27|TRBD2|TRBJ2-2|-
CASSWASGSFGGELFF
TGTGCCAGCAGTTGGGCTAGCGGGAGTTTCGGCGGGGAGCTGTTTTTT
>TRBV5-1|-|TRBJ1-5|few
CASSFGGGSNQPQHF
TGCGCCAGCAGCTTCGGGGGTGGGAGCAATCAGCCCCAGCATTTT
>TRBV30|TRBD1|TRBJ1-1|-
CAWTGNEAFF
TGTGCTTGGACAGGGAATGAAGCTTTCTTT
>TRBV19|-|TRBJ1-1|-
CASSITGANTEAFF
TGTGCCAGTAGTATTACCGGAGCGAACACTGAAGCTTTCTTT
>TRBV19|TRBD1|TRBJ1-4|-
CASSTGQASAEKLFF
TGTGCCAGTAGTACTGGACAGGCGTCGGCTGAAAAACTGTTTTTT
>TRBV19|TRBD2|TRBJ2-5|-
CASRPGTSGQETQYF
TGTGCCAGTAGACCCGGGACTAGCGGACAAGAGACCCAGTACTTC
>TRBV6-4|-|TRBJ2-6|-
CASSDNSGANVLTF
TGTGCCAGCAGTGACAACTCTGGGGCCAACGTCCTGACTTTC